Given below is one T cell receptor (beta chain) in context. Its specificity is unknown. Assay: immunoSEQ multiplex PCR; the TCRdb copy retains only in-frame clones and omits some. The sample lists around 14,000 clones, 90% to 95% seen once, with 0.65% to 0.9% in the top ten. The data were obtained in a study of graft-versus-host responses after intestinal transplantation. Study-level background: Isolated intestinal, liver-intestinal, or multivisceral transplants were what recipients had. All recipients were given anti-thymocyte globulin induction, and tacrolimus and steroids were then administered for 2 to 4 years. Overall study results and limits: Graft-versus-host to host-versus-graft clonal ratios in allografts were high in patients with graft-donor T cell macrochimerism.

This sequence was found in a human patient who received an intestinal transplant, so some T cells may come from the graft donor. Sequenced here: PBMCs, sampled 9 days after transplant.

The DNA of the CDR3 is TGTGCCAGCAGCTTATTCGGGACGTCGCACCAGCCCCAGCATTTT. Amino acid sequence: CASSLFGTSHQPQHF. The chain couples TRBV11-2 to TRBJ1-5; the D gene is possibly TRBD1 (5 bases). The CDR3 length is 15 residues. Looked up from germline, CDR1 is SGHAT and CDR2 is FQNNGV. V was cut by 2 bases and J by 7 bases, with 15 bases left in between.